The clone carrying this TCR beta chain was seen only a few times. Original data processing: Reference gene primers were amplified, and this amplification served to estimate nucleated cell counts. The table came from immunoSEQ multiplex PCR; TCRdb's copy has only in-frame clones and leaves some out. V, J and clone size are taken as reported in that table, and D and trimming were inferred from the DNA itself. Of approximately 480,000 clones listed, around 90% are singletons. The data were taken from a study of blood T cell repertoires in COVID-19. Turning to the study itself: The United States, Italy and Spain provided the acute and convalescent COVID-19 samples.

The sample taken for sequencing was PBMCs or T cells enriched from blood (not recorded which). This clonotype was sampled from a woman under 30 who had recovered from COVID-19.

The CDR3 is CASSLSGGQGYSGANVLTF. The DNA for the CDR3 is TGCGCCAGCAGCCTATCCGGGGGACAGGGGTACTCTGGGGCCAACGTCCTGACTTTC. The J gene is TRBJ2-6, the V gene TRBV4-1, with TRBD1 matching over 10 bases. Germline V lookup: CDR1 MGHRA, CDR2 YSYEKL. This CDR3 contains 19 residues. Trimming took 4 bases from V and 0 from J; bases not matched to a gene: 9.